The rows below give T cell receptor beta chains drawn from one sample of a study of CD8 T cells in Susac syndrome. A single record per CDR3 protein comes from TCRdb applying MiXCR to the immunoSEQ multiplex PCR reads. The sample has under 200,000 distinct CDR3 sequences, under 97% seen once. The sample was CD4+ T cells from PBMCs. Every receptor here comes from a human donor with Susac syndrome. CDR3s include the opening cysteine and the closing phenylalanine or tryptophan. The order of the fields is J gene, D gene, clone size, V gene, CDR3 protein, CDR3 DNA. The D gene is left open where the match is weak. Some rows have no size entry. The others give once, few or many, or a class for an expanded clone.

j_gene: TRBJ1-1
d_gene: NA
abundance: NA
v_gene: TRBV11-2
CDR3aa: CASSLDRGREAFF
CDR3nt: TGTGCCAGCAGCTTAGACAGGGGTCGGGAAGCTTTCTTT

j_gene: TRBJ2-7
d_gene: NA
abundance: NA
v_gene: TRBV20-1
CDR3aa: CSAPDPITYEQYF
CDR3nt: TGCAGTGCCCCGGACCCCATTACCTACGAGCAGTACTTC

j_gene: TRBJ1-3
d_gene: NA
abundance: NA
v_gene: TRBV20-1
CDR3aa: CSASGLGNTIYF
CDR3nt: TGCAGTGCTTCCGGCCTAGGAAACACCATATATTTT

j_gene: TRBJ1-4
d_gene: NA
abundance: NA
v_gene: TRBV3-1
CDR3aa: CASSQSREGPNEKLFF
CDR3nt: TGTGCCAGCAGCCAATCCCGAGAGGGCCCGAATGAAAAACTGTTTTTT

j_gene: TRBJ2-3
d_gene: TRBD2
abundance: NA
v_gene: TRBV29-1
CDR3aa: CSAPRGVDTQYF
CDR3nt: TGCAGCGCGCCCCGGGGGGTAGATACGCAGTATTTT

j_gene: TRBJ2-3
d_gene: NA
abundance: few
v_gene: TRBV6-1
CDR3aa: CASSFGRDNTDTQYF
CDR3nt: TGTGCCAGCAGTTTTGGGCGAGATAACACAGATACGCAGTATTTT

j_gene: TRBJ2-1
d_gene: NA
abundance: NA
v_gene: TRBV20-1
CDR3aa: CSARDPGHHNEQFF
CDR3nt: TGCAGTGCTAGAGACCCGGGACACCATAATGAGCAGTTCTTC

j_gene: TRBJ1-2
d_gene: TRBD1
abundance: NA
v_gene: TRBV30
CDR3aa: CAWSRQGGGNYGYTF
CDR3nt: TGTGCCTGGAGTCGGCAGGGGGGGGGTAACTATGGCTACACCTTC

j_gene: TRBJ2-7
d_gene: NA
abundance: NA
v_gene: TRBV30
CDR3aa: CAWSVSGREQYF
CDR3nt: TGTGCCTGGAGTGTATCGGGTCGCGAGCAGTACTTC

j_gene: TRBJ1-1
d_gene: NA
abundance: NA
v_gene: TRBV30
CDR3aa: CAWSVYLAMNTEAFF
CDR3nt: TGTGCCTGGAGCGTATATTTAGCCATGAACACTGAAGCTTTCTTT

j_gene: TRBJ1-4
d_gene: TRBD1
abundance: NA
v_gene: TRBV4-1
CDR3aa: CASSQVGQGATTNEKLFF
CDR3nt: TGCGCCAGCAGCCAAGTGGGACAGGGGGCGACAACTAATGAAAAACTGTTTTTT

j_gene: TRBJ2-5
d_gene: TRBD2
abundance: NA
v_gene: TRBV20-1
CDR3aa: CSAGTSGGNYQETQYF
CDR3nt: TGCAGTGCTGGGACTAGCGGGGGCAACTATCAAGAGACCCAGTACTTC

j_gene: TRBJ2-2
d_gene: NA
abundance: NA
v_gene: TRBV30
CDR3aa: CAWRLSPSTGELFF
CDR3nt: TGTGCCTGGCGACTATCTCCTAGCACCGGGGAGCTGTTTTTT

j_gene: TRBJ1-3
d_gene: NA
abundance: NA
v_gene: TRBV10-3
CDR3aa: CAISTSSGNTIYF
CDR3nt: TGTGCCATCAGTACCAGCTCTGGAAACACCATATATTTT

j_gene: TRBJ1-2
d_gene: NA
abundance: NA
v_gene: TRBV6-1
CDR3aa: CASSEARGSYGYTF
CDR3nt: TGTGCCAGCAGTGAAGCGCGGGGGAGCTATGGCTACACCTTC

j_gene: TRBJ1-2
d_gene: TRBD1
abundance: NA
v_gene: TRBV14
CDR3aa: CASSQDLRGPGVYGYTF
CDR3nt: TGTGCCAGCAGCCAAGACCTCAGGGGGCCCGGCGTTTATGGCTACACCTTC

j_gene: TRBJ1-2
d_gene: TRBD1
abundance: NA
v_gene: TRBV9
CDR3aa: CASSVIGTGAGGYTF
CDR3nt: TGTGCCAGCAGCGTAATCGGGACAGGGGCGGGAGGCTACACCTTC

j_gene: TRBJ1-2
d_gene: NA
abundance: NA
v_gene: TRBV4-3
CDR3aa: CASSQDFNYGYTF
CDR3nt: TGCGCCAGCAGCCAAGACTTCAACTATGGCTACACCTTC

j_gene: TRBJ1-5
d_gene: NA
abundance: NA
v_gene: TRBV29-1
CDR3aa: CSVEAPGQPQHF
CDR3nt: TGCAGCGTTGAAGCGCCGGGTCAGCCCCAGCATTTT

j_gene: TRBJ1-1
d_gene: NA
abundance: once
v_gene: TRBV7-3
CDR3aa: CASSEDPRMEAFF
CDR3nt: TGTGCCAGCAGCGAGGATCCGAGAATGGAAGCTTTCTTT

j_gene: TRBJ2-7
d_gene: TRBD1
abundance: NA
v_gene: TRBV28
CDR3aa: CASRHGTGGTYEQYF
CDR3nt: TGTGCCAGCAGGCACGGGACAGGCGGAACCTACGAGCAGTACTTC

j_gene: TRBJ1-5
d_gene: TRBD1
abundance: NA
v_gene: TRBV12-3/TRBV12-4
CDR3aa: CASTKTGRNSNQPQHF
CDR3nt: TGTGCCAGCACTAAGACAGGGAGAAATAGCAATCAGCCCCAGCATTTT

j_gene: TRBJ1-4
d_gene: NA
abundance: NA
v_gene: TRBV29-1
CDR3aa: CSVQRVGEKLFF
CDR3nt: TGCAGCGTTCAGAGGGTAGGAGAAAAACTGTTTTTT

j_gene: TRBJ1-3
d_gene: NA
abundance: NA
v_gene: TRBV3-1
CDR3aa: CASSQAGWYGNTIYF
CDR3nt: TGTGCCAGCAGCCAAGCAGGGTGGTATGGAAACACCATATATTTT

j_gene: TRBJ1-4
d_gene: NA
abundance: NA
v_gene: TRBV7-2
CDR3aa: CASSPRTGTGNEKLFF
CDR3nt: TGTGCCAGCAGCCCTCGAACCGGGACGGGGAATGAAAAACTGTTTTTT

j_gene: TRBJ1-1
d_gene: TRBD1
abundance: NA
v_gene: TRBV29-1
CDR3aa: CSVTAGQTNTEAFF
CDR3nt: TGCAGCGTTACGGCGGGACAGACGAACACTGAAGCTTTCTTT